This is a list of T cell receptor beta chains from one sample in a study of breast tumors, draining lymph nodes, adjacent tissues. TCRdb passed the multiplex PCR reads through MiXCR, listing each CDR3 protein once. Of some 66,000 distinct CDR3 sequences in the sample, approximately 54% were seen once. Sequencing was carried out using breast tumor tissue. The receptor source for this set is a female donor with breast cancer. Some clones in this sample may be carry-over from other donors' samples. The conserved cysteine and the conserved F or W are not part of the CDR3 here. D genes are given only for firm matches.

CDR3: ASSHSPGTYEQY; D: -; J: TRBJ2-7; V: TRBV6-2/TRBV6-3
CDR3: ASSQTFRGFRGNTGELF; D: TRBD1; J: TRBJ2-2; V: TRBV5-5
CDR3: ASSLGTATIEADTQY; D: TRBD1; J: TRBJ2-3; V: TRBV12-3/TRBV12-4
CDR3: ASSRTGTGNGYT; D: -; J: TRBJ1-2; V: TRBV5-1
CDR3: SARDQGSGAENEQF; D: TRBD2; J: TRBJ2-1; V: TRBV20-1
CDR3: ASSAIEVAGANTGELF; D: TRBD2; J: TRBJ2-2; V: TRBV5-5
CDR3: SVKGGSAYEQY; D: -; J: TRBJ2-7; V: TRBV29-1
CDR3: SAREPLSPTDTQY; D: -; J: TRBJ2-3; V: TRBV20-1
CDR3: ASSDGLAGETQY; D: TRBD2; J: TRBJ2-5; V: TRBV7-6
CDR3: ARAGADSPLH; D: -; J: TRBJ1-6; V: TRBV6-4
CDR3: SARGLAGGRITDTQY; D: TRBD2; J: TRBJ2-3; V: TRBV20-1
CDR3: ATSDSTGTSGYNEQF; D: TRBD2; J: TRBJ2-1; V: TRBV24-1
CDR3: ASSVGVVRSGNTIY; D: -; J: TRBJ1-3; V: TRBV9
CDR3: ASYFSGNTIY; D: -; J: TRBJ1-3; V: TRBV7-2
CDR3: ATSARDSLVGGYT; D: TRBD1; J: TRBJ1-2; V: TRBV24-1
CDR3: ASSQGGGYT; D: -; J: TRBJ1-2; V: TRBV4-3
CDR3: ASSLKGGNYGYT; D: -; J: TRBJ1-2; V: TRBV3-1
CDR3: ATSRRQGRTDTQY; D: TRBD1; J: TRBJ2-3; V: TRBV24-1
CDR3: ASSLVAGGFGQY; D: TRBD2; J: TRBJ2-3; V: TRBV5-4
CDR3: ASSLPGMSGNTIY; D: -; J: TRBJ1-3; V: TRBV2
CDR3: SAGGSAMRYGYTIY; D: -; J: TRBJ1-3; V: TRBV20-1
CDR3: ASSLTGGASYGYT; D: TRBD1; J: TRBJ1-2; V: TRBV5-6
CDR3: ASSLGTRNYEQY; D: -; J: TRBJ2-7; V: TRBV7-2
CDR3: ASSYDFGRANTGELF; D: TRBD2; J: TRBJ2-2; V: TRBV6-5
CDR3: ASSLRETNEKLF; D: -; J: TRBJ1-4; V: TRBV6-5
CDR3: NVDPRGLGGELF; D: -; J: TRBJ2-2; V: TRBV29-1
CDR3: AWSGTRGANEKLF; D: -; J: TRBJ1-4; V: TRBV30
CDR3: ASSEWGRSNEQF; D: -; J: TRBJ2-1; V: TRBV25-1
CDR3: ASSLGTTDTYGYP; D: -; J: TRBJ1-2; V: TRBV7-2
CDR3: ASSLALGNEQY; D: -; J: TRBJ2-7; V: TRBV7-9
CDR3: ASSLMGGRAADTQY; D: TRBD2; J: TRBJ2-3; V: TRBV11-2
CDR3: ASSLGLAGGGGGELF; D: TRBD2; J: TRBJ2-2; V: TRBV7-3
CDR3: GARDRDSNSYEQY; D: -; J: TRBJ2-7; V: TRBV20-1
CDR3: ASSGLAGGRWGTDTQY; D: TRBD2; J: TRBJ2-3; V: TRBV7-9
CDR3: SVGDEATYGYT; D: -; J: TRBJ1-2; V: TRBV29-1
CDR3: ASSLPSGGYTGELF; D: TRBD2; J: TRBJ2-2; V: TRBV7-9
CDR3: SVANRGGYT; D: TRBD1; J: TRBJ1-2; V: TRBV29-1
CDR3: SAGHSGSRNTIY; D: -; J: TRBJ1-3; V: TRBV20-1
CDR3: ASSHLLAGVRNSPLH; D: -; J: TRBJ1-6; V: TRBV4-1
CDR3: SAPDRVGNSPLH; D: TRBD1; J: TRBJ1-6; V: TRBV20-1
CDR3: ASSYPQEGPEQY; D: -; J: TRBJ2-7; V: TRBV6-6
CDR3: ASSEGSAGSGNTIY; D: -; J: TRBJ1-3; V: TRBV2
CDR3: ASSPRLWDGEKLF; D: -; J: TRBJ1-4; V: TRBV7-9
CDR3: ASSSLAGDQETQY; D: TRBD2; J: TRBJ2-5; V: TRBV6-5
CDR3: ASSVAGLAARQY; D: TRBD2; J: TRBJ2-7; V: TRBV9
CDR3: ASSLSGGNQPQH; D: -; J: TRBJ1-5; V: TRBV27
CDR3: ASSGGHQVGNEQF; D: -; J: TRBJ2-1; V: TRBV2